This T cell receptor beta chain comes out of a study of PD-L1 blockade in urothelial cancer. Study at large: Male sex and bladder-origin urothelial cancer were recorded for about 90% of the roughly 30 patients. Each participant's history included 0 to 3 prior chemotherapy regimens.

Time point meaning: pretreatment peripheral blood. Templates that were synthetic TCR analogs were spiked into each PCR. The method was immunoSEQ multiplex PCR; TCRdb's version includes in-frame clones alone and lacks a portion of them. Here the sample spans roughly 43,000 clones, 65% to 85% being singletons. The germline gives CDR1 SQVTM, CDR2 ANQGSEA. The CDR3 has 12 residues. The J segment lost 11 bases and the V segment lost 7 bases, leaving 11 bases of the junction unmatched. The J gene is TRBJ2-1, the V gene TRBV29-1; 7 bases are shared with TRBD1. This specimen was PBMCs, taken around atezolizumab (anti-PD-L1) treatment. The receptor was derived from a man aged 55 to 70 with urothelial cancer. The CDR3 protein is CSADGTAMKQFF. The CDR3 DNA is TGCAGCGCCGACGGGACAGCAATGAAGCAGTTCTTC.